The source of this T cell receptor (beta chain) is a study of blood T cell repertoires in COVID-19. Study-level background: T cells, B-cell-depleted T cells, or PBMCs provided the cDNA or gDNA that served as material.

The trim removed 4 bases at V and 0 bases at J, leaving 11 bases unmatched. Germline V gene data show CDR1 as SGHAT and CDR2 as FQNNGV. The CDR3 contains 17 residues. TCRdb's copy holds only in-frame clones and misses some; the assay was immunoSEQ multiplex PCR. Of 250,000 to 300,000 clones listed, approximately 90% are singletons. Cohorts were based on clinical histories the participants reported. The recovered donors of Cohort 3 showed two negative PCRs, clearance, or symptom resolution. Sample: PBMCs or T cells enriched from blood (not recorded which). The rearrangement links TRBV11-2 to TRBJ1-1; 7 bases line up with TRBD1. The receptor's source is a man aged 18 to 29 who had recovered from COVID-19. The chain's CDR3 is CASSWRGGQTMNTEAFF. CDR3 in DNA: TGTGCCAGCAGCTGGCGGGGGGGACAGACAATGAACACTGAAGCTTTCTTT.